Below, 30 T cell receptor beta chains from the same sample are listed, as sequenced in a study of T cell responses to AZD1222 COVID-19 vaccine (dated by TCRdb to the early 2020s). The sample's time point label is to be understood as: about 28 days (+/-7) after the second vaccine dose. Receptors were amplified or captured by the immunoSEQ multiplex PCR assay. This is the immuneACCESS table as TCRdb keeps it, with only in-frame sequences that have V and J called. A part of the clones is gone; compared with another copy, unresolved V genes explain less than half, and the rest is unexplained. A total of some 130,000 clones appear in this sample, roughly 91% of them only once. 6.5% to 8% of the sample lies in the top ten. The starting material was peripheral blood, obtained 28 days after the second AZD1222 dose. Receptor source: an adult who received the AZD1222 COVID-19 vaccine.

This chain connects TRBV4-1 to TRBJ2-3; D ambiguous. CDR1 and CDR2 (germline): MGHRA, YSYEKL. The CDR3 has 13 amino acids. Deletions cut 1 base from V and 12 bases from J, with 14 bases between. CDR3 sequence reads: CASSQGLWGSQYF. Here the CDR3 DNA reads TGCGCCAGCAGCCAAGGTCTTTGGGGTTCACAGTATTTT.

The chain employs TRBV7-3 and TRBJ2-5, with 11 bases fitting TRBD2. CDR3 size: 18 residues. The J segment lost 5 bases and the V segment lost 0 bases, leaving 11 bases of the junction unmatched. Per germline, CDR1 SGHTA and CDR2 FQGTGA. The CDR3: CASSLTVGLAGGRETQYF. The CDR3 DNA follows: TGTGCCAGCAGCTTAACTGTTGGTCTAGCGGGGGGTCGGGAGACCCAGTACTTC.

This sequence joins TRBV21-1 and TRBJ1-5; the listed D gene, TRBD1, was not tested against the DNA. TRBV21-1 constitutes a pseudogene. This CDR3 is 15 amino acids long. The CDR3 bases are TGTGCCAGCAGCAAAGGGAACAGGGGGAATCAGCCCCAGCATTTT. Translating it yields CASSKGNRGNQPQHF.

The chain joins TRBV29-1 to TRBJ1-2; D uncertain. Trimming removed 6 bases from V and 1 base from J, with 9 bases in between. The CDR3 is made up of 12 amino acids. CDR1 is SQVTM and CDR2 is ANQGSEA in the germline V gene. The chain's CDR3 is CSVADLNYGYTF. CDR3 DNA sequence: TGCAGCGTCGCTGACCTTAACTATGGCTACACCTTC.

V and J are TRBV10-3 and TRBJ2-1; 13 bases fit TRBD2. The CDR3 has 14 amino acids. Germline V gene lookup returns CDR1 ENHRY and CDR2 SYGVKD. V was clipped by 7 bases and J by 5 bases; unmatched bases: 2. The CDR3 sequence is CAINTSGGDNEQFF. The CDR3 DNA reads TGTGCCATCAATACTAGCGGGGGGGACAATGAGCAGTTCTTC.

The J gene is TRBJ1-3, the V gene TRBV6-1; D gene ambiguous. The CDR3 runs to 16 residues. Germline loops: CDR1 MNHNS, CDR2 SASEGT. V lost 0 bases to trimming and J lost 2 bases, with 11 bases between them. This chain's CDR3 is CASSEAVDFAGNTIYF. The CDR3 bases are TGTGCCAGCAGTGAAGCCGTGGATTTCGCTGGAAACACCATATATTTT.

The chain links TRBV12-3 or TRBV12-4 to TRBJ1-1; tentative D call: TRBD1 (6 bases). Trimming removed 6 bases at V and 4 bases at J, with 12 bases between. CDR3 length equals 13 residues. CDR3 nucleotides: TGTGCCAGCAGACGACAGGTCACCACTGAAGCTTTCTTT. This encodes CASRRQVTTEAFF.

The chain joins TRBV19 to TRBJ1-2; D unresolved. The CDR3 has 13 residues. Deletions cut 2 bases from V and 4 bases from J, with 8 bases between. CDR1 and CDR2 (germline): LNHDA, SQIVND (reference sequence). Written as DNA, the CDR3 is TGTGCCAGTAGTATAAGCACAGTCTATGGCTACACCTTC. Its translation is CASSISTVYGYTF.

V usage is TRBV7-2 and J usage is TRBJ2-7, with 7 positions matching TRBD2. Germline trimming cut 5 bases from V and 5 bases from J; bases unmatched to any gene: 12. Looked up from germline, CDR1 is SGHTA and CDR2 is FQGNSA. The CDR3 is 15 amino acids. The CDR3, as DNA: TGTGCCAGCAGCGTTGGGAGGGGAGGGTTTGACGAGCAGTACTTC. It specifies CASSVGRGGFDEQYF.

The chain joins TRBV5-1 to TRBJ2-1; tentatively, D is TRBD1 (5 bases). This CDR3 is 13 amino acids long. V gave up 5 bases and J gave up 4 bases, with 10 bases separating them. Germline lookup yields CDR1 SGHRS and CDR2 YFSETQ. In DNA, the CDR3 is TGCGCCAGCAGTCCCGACAGTTACAATGAGCAGTTCTTC. Its translation is CASSPDSYNEQFF.

The chain combines TRBV5-1 with TRBJ1-1, with 9 positions matching TRBD1. J was trimmed by 6 bases and V by 5 bases; bases with no gene match: 23. The CDR3 sequence is 19 residues long. Germline V CDR1 and CDR2: SGHRS, YFSETQ. The CDR3 nucleotides are TGCGCCAGCAGAATTTACAGGGGGCTCAAAGGGTCTTGGACTGCTGAAGCTTTCTTT. Translated: CASRIYRGLKGSWTAEAFF.

The chain links TRBV5-1 to TRBJ1-1; TRBD1 is a possible D gene (5 bases). Germline V gene lookup returns CDR1 SGHRS and CDR2 YFSETQ. The CDR3 totals 14 residues. The germline V and J ends were trimmed by 1 base and 2 bases, with 9 bases remaining between them. CDR3 coding DNA: TGCGCCAGCAGCTTGTGGCAGGGTAACACTGAAGCTTTCTTT. Translating it yields CASSLWQGNTEAFF. Full variable domain (rest looked up from reference TRBV5-1 and TRBJ1-1): KAGVTQTPRYLIKTRGQQVTLSCSPISGHRSVSWYQQTPGQGLQFLFEYFSETQRNKGNFPGRFSGRQFSNSRSEMNVSTLELGDSALYLCASSLWQGNTEAFFGQGTRLTVV.

The gene calls are TRBV9 and TRBJ2-7; no firm D call. Trimming cost V 0 bases and J 5 bases, with 15 bases left between them. This CDR3 comprises 15 residues. Germline assignment: CDR1 SGDLS and CDR2 YYNGEE. CDR3 nucleotide sequence: TGTGCCAGCAGCGTAGATGGGGTGTCTCCCCACGAGCAGTACTTC. It encodes CASSVDGVSPHEQYF. Looking up the rest from reference TRBV9 and TRBJ2-7 gives the full variable domain: DSGVTQTPKHLITATGQRVTLRCSPRSGDLSVYWYQQSLDQGLQFLIQYYNGEERAKGNILERFSAQQFPDLHSELNLSSLELGDSALYFCASSVDGVSPHEQYFGPGTRLTVT.

The chain employs TRBV27 and TRBJ2-5; tentatively, D is TRBD1 (6 bases). Per the germline V gene, CDR1 is MNHEY and CDR2 is SMNVEV (reference sequence). The V end was cut by 4 bases, the J end by 9 bases, with 15 bases between. The CDR3 length is 13 residues. The DNA for the CDR3 is TGTGCCAGCAGTTCTGGGACACGGGCATCCCAGTACTTC. Residues: CASSSGTRASQYF.

CDR3 protein: CASSYSSGGEQYF. The DNA of the CDR3 is TGTGCCAGCAGTTACTCGTCTGGAGGAGAGCAGTACTTC. This chain connects TRBV6-5 to TRBJ2-7; D perhaps matches TRBD2 (5 bases). This CDR3 spans 13 amino acids. Between the trimmed V and J ends, which lost 0 bases and 7 bases, there was a span of 10 bases. Germline CDR1 MNHEY, CDR2 SVGAGI.

This clone was counted a few times. The chain links TRBV6-2 or TRBV6-3 to TRBJ1-2, with D possibly being TRBD1 (5 bases). The CDR3 runs to 16 residues. The V gene's germline CDR1 is MNHEY and CDR2 SVGEGT. Trimming stripped 6 bases from V and 0 bases from J, with 17 bases between. The CDR3 DNA follows: TGTGCCAGCAGCCCCTGGGGAACAGGACCTAACTATGGCTACACCTTC. Translation: CASSPWGTGPNYGYTF.

V usage is TRBV9 and J usage is TRBJ1-1; no reliable D call. This CDR3 is built from 13 residues. The V gene's germline CDR1 is SGDLS and CDR2 YYNGEE. Trimming took 4 bases from V and 1 from J, leaving 8 bases between them. The CDR3 DNA reads as TGTGCCAGCAGCCCCCGAGCGAACACTGAAGCTTTCTTT. Translated, it gives CASSPRANTEAFF.

This clone was found once. The V call is TRBV6-5, the J call TRBJ2-7; D is unclear. V shed 4 bases and J shed 4 bases, with 14 bases lying between them. Germline CDR1 reads MNHEY; CDR2 reads SVGAGI. This CDR3 is 14 amino acids long. In DNA form, the CDR3 reads TGTGCCAGCAGTTTCGGTTCAGCGCCATACGAGCAGTACTTC. It codes for CASSFGSAPYEQYF.

V is TRBV5-4 and J is TRBJ1-6; D gene ambiguous. This CDR3 has 12 residues. Germline values: CDR1 SGHNT, CDR2 YYREEE (reference sequence). V lost 9 bases and J 7 bases, leaving 11 bases between the germline ends. The CDR3 here is CAIQTGNSPLHF. The CDR3 DNA follows: TGTGCCATACAGACGGGAAATTCACCCCTCCACTTT.

CDR3 in DNA: TGTGCCAGCAGGTCGGACAGGGACCAGTACTTC. This translates into CASRSDRDQYF. The chain has TRBV6-5 and TRBJ2-5, with 8 bases fitting TRBD1. The J segment lost 10 bases and the V segment lost 6 bases, leaving 4 bases of the junction unmatched. This CDR3 comprises 11 residues. Germline loops: CDR1 MNHEY, CDR2 SVGAGI.

This clone was observed once. The J gene is TRBJ2-2, the V gene TRBV2; no firm D call. V lost 7 bases and J 10 bases, leaving 13 bases between the germline ends. Per germline, CDR1 SNHLY and CDR2 FYNNEI. The length of the CDR3 is 12 residues. CDR3 protein: CASTEEGVELFF. The CDR3 region has the DNA TGTGCCAGCACCGAAGAAGGAGTGGAGCTGTTTTTT. The full variable domain, with the rest looked up from reference TRBV2 and TRBJ2-2, is EPEVTQTPSHQVTQMGQEVILRCVPISNHLYFYWYRQILGQKVEFLVSFYNNEISEKSEIFDDQFSVERPDGSNFTLKIRSTKLEDSAMYFCASTEEGVELFFGEGSRLTVL.

A single count supports this clone. This chain uses TRBV7-9 with TRBJ2-3; 7 bases are a match to TRBD2. This CDR3 has 18 residues. The J segment lost 4 bases and the V segment lost 5 bases, leaving 18 bases of the junction unmatched. CDR1 and CDR2 (germline): SEHNR, FQNEAQ (reference sequence). In DNA form, the CDR3 reads TGTGCCAGCAGCCAAGGGGCGCGGGGGATGATGGGCGCAGATACGCAGTATTTT. The encoded protein is CASSQGARGMMGADTQYF.

V is TRBV7-3 and J is TRBJ2-1, with a weak D call TRBD2 (6 bases). Trimming shortened V by 5 bases and J by 0 bases, and 11 bases separated the two germline ends. The CDR3 runs to 15 residues. Germline values: CDR1 SGHTA, CDR2 FQGTGA. The CDR3 DNA is TGTGCCAGCAGCCAAGCGGGTAGCTCCTACAATGAGCAGTTCTTC. Translating it yields CASSQAGSSYNEQFF. Supplemented by reference TRBV7-3 and TRBJ2-1, the full variable domain reads GAGVSQTPSNKVTEKGKYVELRCDPISGHTALYWYRQSLGQGPEFLIYFQGTGAADDSGLPNDRFFAVRPEGSVSTLKIQRTERGDSAVYLCASSQAGSSYNEQFFGPGTRLTVL.

The gene calls are TRBV5-1 and TRBJ2-1; D is possibly TRBD2 (5 bases). The CDR3 sequence is 14 residues long. Germline CDR1 reads SGHRS; CDR2 reads YFSETQ. V lost 0 bases and J 3 bases, leaving 7 bases between the germline ends. The CDR3 coding sequence is TGCGCCAGCAGCTTGGCAGCGGACTACAATGAGCAGTTCTTC. Amino acid sequence: CASSLAADYNEQFF.

This chain's CDR3 is CASSLFSGGRPEQYF. CDR3 DNA sequence: TGTGCCAGCAGTTTATTTTCGGGGGGCCGCCCCGAGCAGTACTTC. V is TRBV27 and J is TRBJ2-7; D may be TRBD2 (7 bases). Germline CDR1 reads MNHEY; CDR2 reads SMNVEV (reference sequence). V lost 1 base, J lost 6 bases, and 16 bases lay in between. CDR3 length: 15 residues.

The genes are TRBV9 and TRBJ1-1; D gene ambiguous. Trimming took 0 bases from V and 1 from J, leaving 7 bases between them. Germline V CDR1 and CDR2: SGDLS, YYNGEE. This CDR3 region has 14 residues. In nucleotides, the CDR3 is TGTGCCAGCAGCGTAGTATCAGGGAACACTGAAGCTTTCTTT. Amino acid sequence: CASSVVSGNTEAFF.

V gene TRBV10-3 combines with J gene TRBJ2-7; 10 bases fit TRBD1. CDR3 length: 17 residues. From germline, CDR1 is ENHRY and CDR2 SYGVKD. Trimming took 1 base from V and 5 from J; bases not matched to a gene: 11. The CDR3 loop reads CAISEFWSGDRGHEQYF. The CDR3, as DNA: TGTGCCATCAGTGAGTTTTGGTCTGGAGACAGGGGGCACGAGCAGTACTTC.

The J gene is TRBJ2-3, the V gene TRBV13; perhaps TRBD2 as D (5 bases). Germline-derived CDR1 and CDR2 are PRHDT and FYEKMQ (reference sequence). The V and J ends lost 5 bases and 3 bases respectively, with 18 bases between them. CDR3 length: 16 residues. This CDR3 is CASSAEPGSGTDTQYF. DNA of the CDR3: TGTGCCAGCAGCGCAGAACCGGGGTCCGGTACAGATACGCAGTATTTT.

This chain joins TRBV7-2 and TRBJ2-1; the D gene is possibly TRBD1 (6 bases). Germline V lookup: CDR1 SGHTA, CDR2 FQGNSA. Trimming took 2 bases from V and 7 from J, leaving 18 bases between them. The CDR3 is made up of 16 amino acids. Here the CDR3 DNA reads TGTGCCAGCAGCTTATTTTGGACAGAGCTACATAATGAGCAGTTCTTC. As protein: CASSLFWTELHNEQFF. Looking up the rest from reference TRBV7-2 and TRBJ2-1 gives the full variable domain: GAGVSQSPSNKVTEKGKDVELRCDPISGHTALYWYRQSLGQGLEFLIYFQGNSAPDKSGLPSDRFSAERTGGSVSTLTIQRTQQEDSAVYLCASSLFWTELHNEQFFGPGTRLTVL.

This chain joins TRBV5-1 and TRBJ2-5; D remains unclear. Per germline, CDR1 SGHRS and CDR2 YFSETQ. Trimming pared 0 bases from V and 10 bases from J, leaving 10 bases between. This CDR3 contains 12 residues. The CDR3 DNA is TGCGCCAGCAGCTTGGATCTGGGTAGCCAGTACTTC. The encoded protein is CASSLDLGSQYF.